The 13 T cell receptor beta chains below come from one sample, sequenced in a study of cytomegalovirus exposure and HLA in healthy donors. The PCR employed 60 Vbeta primers together with 13 Jbeta primers. Clones were read by immunoSEQ multiplex PCR, and TCRdb kept only the in-frame ones, dropping some. The sample lists some 41,000 clones; about half were seen once. The sequencing sample was made of PBMCs. Source of these receptors: a man aged 55 to 70 in good health and CMV-seronegative.

This clone was detected only once. The chain combines TRBV2 with TRBJ2-7, with TRBD2 identical over 13 bases. Germline V gene data show CDR1 as SNHLY and CDR2 as FYNNEI. Unmatched junction bases numbered 8, after V lost 6 bases and J lost 6 bases. This CDR3 contains 15 residues. The CDR3 sequence is CASSRGTSGKREQYF. The CDR3 DNA sequence: TGTGCCAGCAGCCGTGGGACTAGCGGGAAACGCGAGCAGTACTTC.

The chain is built from TRBV6-5 and TRBJ2-5; D may be TRBD1 (6 bases). V dropped 6 bases and J dropped 5 bases, with 16 bases sitting between them. The CDR3 is 14 residues long. CDR1 and CDR2 from the germline V gene are MNHEY and SVGAGI. CDR3 nucleotides: TGTGCCAGCAGACTGGGCAGGGGATCGGAGACCCAGTACTTC. Its translation: CASRLGRGSETQYF.

This clone was detected a few times. V and J are TRBV25-1 and TRBJ1-4, with no clear D. This CDR3 comprises 11 residues. V was clipped by 7 bases and J by 7 bases, with 7 bases between them. The germline CDR1 and CDR2 sequences are MGHDK and SYGVNS. The DNA for the CDR3 is TGTGCCAGCACCCACGGTGAAAAACTGTTTTTT. Translation gives CASTHGEKLFF.

In this sample, this clone turned up a few times. The CDR3 protein is CASSLLTAGEQFF. The CDR3 nucleotides are TGCGCCAGCAGTCTCCTGACAGCCGGGGAGCAGTTCTTC. The J gene is TRBJ2-1, the V gene TRBV23-1, with D possibly TRBD1 on 5 matching bases. TRBV23-1 is an ORF for which the function is uncertain. CDR3 length equals 13 residues. V shed 4 bases and J shed 10 bases, with 14 bases lying between them.

The chain employs TRBV5-6 and TRBJ1-1; D uncertain. The germline V gene has CDR1 SGHDT and CDR2 YYEEEE. Trimming shortened V by 4 bases and J by 5 bases, and 21 bases separated the two germline ends. The CDR3 has 16 residues. CDR3 DNA sequence: TGTGCCAGCAGCCCCATCCGACGGCTCTGGGAGACTGAAGCTTTCTTT. It encodes CASSPIRRLWETEAFF.

V gene TRBV5-4 combines with J gene TRBJ2-7, with 10 positions matching TRBD1. Trimming cost V 4 bases and J 5 bases; bases outside gene matches: 12. The V gene's germline CDR1 is SGHNT and CDR2 YYREEE (reference sequence). The CDR3 is 16 residues long. In nucleotides, the CDR3 is TGTGCCAGCAGCCGCAGGGGAAGACAGGGGGCAGACGAGCAGTACTTC. Its translation: CASSRRGRQGADEQYF.

The genes are TRBV15 and TRBJ1-2, with 7 bases aligning to TRBD1. Trimming took 5 bases from V and 9 from J; bases not matched to a gene: 9. CDR3 size: 13 residues. Per the germline V gene, CDR1 is LNHNV and CDR2 is YYDKDF (reference sequence). CDR3 residues: CATSPPNRGRYTF. In DNA, the CDR3 is TGTGCCACCAGCCCACCGAACAGGGGCCGCTACACCTTC.

The chain recombines TRBV6-5 with TRBJ1-5; TRBD1 agrees at 10 bases. In germline, CDR1 is MNHEY, CDR2 SVGAGI. This CDR3 comprises 15 residues. The trim removed 6 bases at V and 7 bases at J, leaving 9 bases unmatched. The CDR3, as DNA: TGTGCCAGCAGACCGACAGGGGGCGCAGGGCAGCCCCAGCATTTT. Translation gives CASRPTGGAGQPQHF.

This clone was counted between two and nine times. The J gene is TRBJ2-6, the V gene TRBV10-2, with D possibly matching TRBD1 (5 bases). Trimming left V 3 bases short and J 4 bases short, with 10 bases between. The CDR3 spans 15 residues. The germline CDR1 and CDR2 sequences are WSHSY and SAAADI. The CDR3 DNA reads as TGCGCCAGCAGTGATACAGGATCCGGGGCCAACGTCCTGACTTTC. It translates to CASSDTGSGANVLTF.

The chain couples TRBV5-1 to TRBJ1-1, with 8 bases lining up with TRBD1. Looked up from germline, CDR1 is SGHRS and CDR2 is YFSETQ. J lost 4 bases, V lost 3 bases, and 2 bases had no gene match. The CDR3 has 13 residues. This CDR3 reads CASSSGQGTEAFF. CDR3 nucleotide sequence: TGCGCCAGCAGCTCCGGACAGGGCACTGAAGCTTTCTTT.

The V call is TRBV10-2, the J call TRBJ1-5, with D unclear. Trimming removed 3 bases from V and 0 bases from J, with 3 bases in between. CDR1 WSHSY and CDR2 SAAADI come from the germline V gene. The CDR3 has 13 amino acids. CDR3 in DNA: TGCGCCAGCAGTGAATATAGCAATCAGCCCCAGCATTTT. Its translation is CASSEYSNQPQHF.

The V gene is TRBV7-8, the J gene TRBJ1-2; D is perhaps TRBD1 (6 bases). The V end was cut by 5 bases, the J end by 7 bases, with 17 bases between. The CDR3 is 14 amino acids. Germline V gene data show CDR1 as SGHVS and CDR2 as FQNEAQ. CDR3 nucleotide sequence: TGTGCCAGCAGCCGGTCTAGGGGGATCGGTGGCTACACCTTC. Amino acids: CASSRSRGIGGYTF.

J is TRBJ2-2 and V is TRBV6-4; 8 bases are a match to TRBD1. Germline loops: CDR1 MRHNA, CDR2 SNTAGT. This CDR3 contains 17 residues. V was clipped by 5 bases and J by 0 bases; unmatched bases: 8. CDR3 in amino acids: CASSRFGTGSNTGELFF. The CDR3 DNA sequence: TGTGCCAGCAGTCGTTTCGGGACAGGTTCGAACACCGGGGAGCTGTTTTTT.